The T cell receptor beta chain under discussion was sequenced for a study of blood T cell repertoires in COVID-19. Using immunoSEQ multiplex PCR, the repertoire was profiled, and TCRdb retains in-frame clones only, with some absent. This sample has under 250,000 clones, with 89% found just once. The trim removed 6 bases at V and 5 bases at J, leaving 9 bases unmatched. Germline V lookup: CDR1 SQVTM, CDR2 ANQGSEA. This CDR3 is built from 14 residues. The material sequenced was peripheral blood. This clonotype originated in a man aged 55 to 69 who had recovered from COVID-19. The chain links TRBV29-1 to TRBJ1-2, with TRBD1 matching over 10 bases. This chain's CDR3 is CSVKPTGGKYGYTF. DNA of the CDR3: TGCAGCGTGAAACCGACAGGGGGCAAATATGGCTACACCTTC.